Listed here is a single T cell receptor (beta chain). The data stem from a study of T cell responses to AZD1222 COVID-19 vaccine. The repertoire was sequenced with immunoSEQ multiplex PCR; TCRdb's copy has only in-frame clones and lacks some. The sample holds about 120,000 clones, roughly nine tenths seen once. The CDR3 spans 12 residues. The V and J ends lost 8 bases and 5 bases, in that order; junction bases with no gene match: 5. Germline values: CDR1 SQVTM, CDR2 ANQGSEA. Pooled samples include second doses given at about 4 or 12 weeks. The receptor comes from an adult who received the AZD1222 COVID-19 vaccine. This specimen was peripheral blood, taken 28 days after the second AZD1222 dose. The genes are TRBV29-1 and TRBJ2-5; the match to TRBD1 covers 10 bases. The CDR3 spells CSTGQGIETQYF. The DNA of the CDR3 is TGCAGCACGGGACAGGGGATTGAGACCCAGTACTTC.